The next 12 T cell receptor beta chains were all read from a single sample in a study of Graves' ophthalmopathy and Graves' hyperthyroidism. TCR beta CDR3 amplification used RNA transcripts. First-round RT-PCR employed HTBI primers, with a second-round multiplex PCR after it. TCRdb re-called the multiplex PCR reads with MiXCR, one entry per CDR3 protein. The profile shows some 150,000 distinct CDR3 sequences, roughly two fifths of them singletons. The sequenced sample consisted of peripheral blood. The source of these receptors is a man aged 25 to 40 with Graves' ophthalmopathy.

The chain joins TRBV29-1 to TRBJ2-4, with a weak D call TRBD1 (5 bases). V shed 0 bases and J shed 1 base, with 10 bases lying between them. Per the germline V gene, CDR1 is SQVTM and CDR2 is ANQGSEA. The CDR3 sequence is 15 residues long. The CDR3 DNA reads TGCAGCGTTGAAGATATGCGACAGGCCAAAAACATTCAGTACTTC. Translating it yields CSVEDMRQAKNIQYF.

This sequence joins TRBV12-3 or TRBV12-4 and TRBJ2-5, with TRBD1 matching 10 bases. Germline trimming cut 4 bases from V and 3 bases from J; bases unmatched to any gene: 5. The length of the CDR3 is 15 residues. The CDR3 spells CASSSFGTGEETQYF. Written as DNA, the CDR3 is TGTGCCAGCAGTTCCTTTGGGACAGGGGAAGAGACCCAGTACTTC.

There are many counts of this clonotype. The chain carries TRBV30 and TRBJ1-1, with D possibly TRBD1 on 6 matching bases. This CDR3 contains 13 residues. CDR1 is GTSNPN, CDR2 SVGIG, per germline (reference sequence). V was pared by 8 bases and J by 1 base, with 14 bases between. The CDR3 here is CAPAGGRNTEAFF. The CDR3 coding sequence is TGTGCCCCTGCCGGGGGGCGGAACACTGAAGCTTTCTTT.

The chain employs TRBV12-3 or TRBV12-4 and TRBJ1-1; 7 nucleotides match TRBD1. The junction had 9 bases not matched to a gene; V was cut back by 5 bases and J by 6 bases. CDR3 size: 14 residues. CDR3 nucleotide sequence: TGTGCCAGCAGTCCTGGACAGGCGAGCGCTGAAGCTTTCTTT. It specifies CASSPGQASAEAFF.

CDR3 DNA sequence: TGTGCCAGCAGCCTTGGGACGGTAGCCAAAAACATTCAGTACTTC. This gives the protein CASSLGTVAKNIQYF. The chain carries TRBV6-2 or TRBV6-3 and TRBJ2-4; D may correspond to TRBD1 or TRBD2 (5 bases each). V was trimmed by 6 bases and J by 0 bases, leaving 12 bases between them. The germline V gene encodes CDR1 MNHEY and CDR2 SVGEGT. This CDR3 has 15 amino acids.

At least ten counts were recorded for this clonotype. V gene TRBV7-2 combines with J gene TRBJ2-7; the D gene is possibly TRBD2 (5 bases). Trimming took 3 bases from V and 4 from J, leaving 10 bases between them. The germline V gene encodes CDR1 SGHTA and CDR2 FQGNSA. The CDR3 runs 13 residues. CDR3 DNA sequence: TGTGCCAGCAGCTTCGGCTGGGAGTACGAGCAGTACTTC. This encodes CASSFGWEYEQYF.

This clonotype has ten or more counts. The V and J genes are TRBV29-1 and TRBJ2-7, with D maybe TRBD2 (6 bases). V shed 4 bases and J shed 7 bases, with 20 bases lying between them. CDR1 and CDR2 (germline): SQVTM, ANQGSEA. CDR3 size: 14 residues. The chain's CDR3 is CSVAQERRGWEQYF. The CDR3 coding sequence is TGCAGCGTTGCCCAAGAGAGGAGGGGCTGGGAGCAGTACTTC.

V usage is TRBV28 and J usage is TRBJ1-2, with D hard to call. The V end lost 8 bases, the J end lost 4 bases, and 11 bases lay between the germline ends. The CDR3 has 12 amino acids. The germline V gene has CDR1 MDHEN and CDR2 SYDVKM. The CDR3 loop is CASEGSGYGYTF. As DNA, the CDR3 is TGTGCCAGCGAGGGATCCGGCTATGGCTACACCTTC.

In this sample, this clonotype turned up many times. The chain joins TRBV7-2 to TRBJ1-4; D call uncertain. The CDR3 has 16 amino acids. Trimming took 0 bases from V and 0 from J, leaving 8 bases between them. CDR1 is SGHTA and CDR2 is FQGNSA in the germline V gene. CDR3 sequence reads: CASSLAAGATNEKLFF. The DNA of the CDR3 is TGTGCCAGCAGCTTAGCCGCCGGGGCAACTAATGAAAAACTGTTTTTT.

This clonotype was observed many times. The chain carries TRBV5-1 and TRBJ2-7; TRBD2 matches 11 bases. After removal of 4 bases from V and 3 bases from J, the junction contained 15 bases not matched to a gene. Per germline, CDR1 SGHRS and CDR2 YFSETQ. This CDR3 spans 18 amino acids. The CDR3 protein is CASSVGGLAGPLGYEQYF. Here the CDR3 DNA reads TGCGCCAGCAGCGTAGGAGGACTAGCGGGCCCATTGGGCTACGAGCAGTACTTC.

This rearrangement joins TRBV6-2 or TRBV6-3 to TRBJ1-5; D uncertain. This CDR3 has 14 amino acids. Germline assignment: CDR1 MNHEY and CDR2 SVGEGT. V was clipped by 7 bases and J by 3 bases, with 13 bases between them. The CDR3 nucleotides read TGTGCCAGCATACCTGGTGGAGACAATCAGCCCCAGCATTTT. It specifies CASIPGGDNQPQHF.

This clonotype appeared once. The CDR3 nucleotides are TGTGCCAGCAGCGTAGCGGGGCCTACCTACGAGCAGTACTTC. It is translated as CASSVAGPTYEQYF. V is TRBV6-1 and J is TRBJ2-7; the match to TRBD2 covers 8 bases. Per germline, CDR1 MNHNS and CDR2 SASEGT. The CDR3 runs to 14 residues. J gave up 2 bases and V 6 bases, and 6 bases lay outside the gene matches.